This T cell receptor beta chain emerged from a study of OX40 agonist ivuxolimab in advanced cancers. At the level of the study: The drug used for patients, ivuxolimab, was an agonistic anti-OX40 (CD134) antibody. Prior checkpoint blockade (anti-PD-1, anti-PD-L1 or anti-CTLA-4) was permitted; approximately 41% had it.

Trimming removed 1 base at V and 3 bases at J, with 10 bases between. Germline V gene lookup returns CDR1 SGHDT and CDR2 YYEEEE. This CDR3 spans 15 amino acids. Here immunoSEQ multiplex PCR was the method, and the copy in TCRdb shows in-frame clones only, minus some. The profile shows approximately 50,000 clones, approximately 88% of them singletons. Study-level results: Blood T cells, both CD4+ and CD8+, expanded clonally by week 6 at 0.1 to 3.0 mg/kg.

Remarks on this clone: The antigen is undetermined.

The rearrangement uses TRBV5-6 and TRBJ2-2; tentative D call: TRBD2 (5 bases). This receptor was identified in an adult with an advanced solid tumor such as melanoma, head and neck, liver or kidney cancer. Specimen: CD4+ or CD8+ T cells sorted from blood, collected in a trial of the OX40 agonist ivuxolimab. The CDR3 bases are TGTGCCAGCAGCTTGTGGGAGCCTTACACCGGGGAGCTGTTTTTT. It is translated as CASSLWEPYTGELFF.